This T cell receptor (beta chain) was profiled in a study of beta chain features in type 1 diabetes. Overall study results and limits: All four CD4+ subsets of Type 1 diabetes patients contained TCRB CDR3s that were moderately but significantly shorter.

This clone was seen a handful of times. What it binds is unknown. Germline V gene lookup returns CDR1 WNHNN and CDR2 SYGVQD (reference sequence). The V and J ends lost 0 bases and 3 bases respectively, with 12 bases between them. The CDR3 is 15 residues long. Isolated RNA was reverse transcribed in full, so expressed TCRB transcripts were sequenced. Produced via immunoSEQ multiplex PCR; TCRdb's table is partial and in-frame only. The top ten clones hold approximately 0.02% of a sample with approximately 730,000 clones, 13% of them seen once. This clonotype originated in a man younger than 35 with type 1 diabetes. This sequence joins TRBV10-1 and TRBJ2-7, with D possibly TRBD1 on 6 matching bases. Sequencing used naive CD4+ T cells from blood. The CDR3 here is CASSESKGTLYEQYF. The CDR3 coding sequence is TGCGCCAGCAGTGAGTCGAAGGGGACACTCTACGAGCAGTACTTC.